The T cell receptor beta chain under discussion was sequenced for a study of blood T cell repertoires in COVID-19. Study-level information: Sample material is recorded as cDNA or gDNA derived from T cells, B-cell-depleted T cells, or PBMCs.

This table comes from immunoSEQ multiplex PCR, and its TCRdb copy is limited to in-frame clones, with some not included. The repertoire holds fewer than 300,000 clones, with 75% to 90% as singletons. Material for sequencing was PBMCs or T cells enriched from blood (not recorded which). This clonotype was sampled from a man aged 40-55 years who had recovered from COVID-19.

The CDR3: CASGLVTGGAFGYTF. For the CDR3, the DNA is TGTGCTAGTGGTTTGGTCACAGGGGGCGCGTTTGGCTACACCTTC. The chain couples TRBV12-5 to TRBJ1-2; 9 bases are shared with TRBD1. Germline CDR1 is LGHNT and CDR2 is FRNRAP. V lost 0 bases and J lost 7; bases outside the gene matches: 6. The CDR3 is made up of 15 amino acids.